The rows below give T cell receptor beta chains drawn from one sample of a study of Ad26.COV2.S vaccination and SARS-CoV-2 variants. Data came from immunoSEQ multiplex PCR; TCRdb stores just in-frame clones and leaves some out. This sample has about 100,000 clones, with less than 85% found just once. The sample consisted of peripheral blood, taken after recovery from COVID-19. All receptors come from a human donor who had recovered from COVID-19. Each CDR3 is given with its conserved first and last residue.

V: TRBV3-1/TRBV3-2
J: TRBJ2-5
CDR3: CASSLRQETQYF

V: TRBV25-1
J: TRBJ1-2
CDR3: CASSESPGAGGYTF

V: TRBV7-9
J: TRBJ1-2
CDR3: CASSLAGGGGPPNYGYTF

V: TRBV5-1
J: TRBJ1-2
CDR3: CASSAGQEIYGYTF

V: TRBV5-1
J: TRBJ2-3
CDR3: CASSLDGTASTDTQYF

V: TRBV7-9
J: TRBJ1-6
CDR3: CASSSIRTGFNSPLHF

V: TRBV12-3/TRBV12-4
J: TRBJ2-2
CDR3: CASSLGGIGELFF

V: TRBV25-1
J: TRBJ2-7
CDR3: CASSPNSYEQYF

V: TRBV12-3/TRBV12-4
J: TRBJ1-2
CDR3: CASRSGRTDGYTF

V: TRBV9
J: TRBJ2-7
CDR3: CASSVRWDSPYEQYF

V: TRBV7-9
J: TRBJ2-1
CDR3: CASSLSNEQFF

V: TRBV11-2
J: TRBJ2-1
CDR3: CASSLSGISLLLNEQFF

V: TRBV12-3/TRBV12-4
J: TRBJ2-3
CDR3: CASRSDADTQYF

V: TRBV25-1
J: TRBJ2-3
CDR3: CASSELTGGTDTQYF

V: TRBV2
J: TRBJ2-1
CDR3: CASSRDDGNEQFF

V: TRBV5-1
J: TRBJ2-2
CDR3: CASSLREAGELFF

V: TRBV27
J: TRBJ2-3
CDR3: CASSSTPLWYQLTDTQYF

V: TRBV7-6
J: TRBJ2-1
CDR3: CASSLQAGGTSYNEQFF

V: TRBV4-3
J: TRBJ2-1
CDR3: CASSQGTVGSYNEQFF

V: TRBV10-3
J: TRBJ2-2
CDR3: CAISLLAGEDGGELFF

V: TRBV30
J: TRBJ1-3
CDR3: CAWSGSNLGNTIYF

V: TRBV5-4
J: TRBJ2-3
CDR3: CASSFLDTQYF

V: TRBV19
J: TRBJ2-7
CDR3: CASSLSGGGLYEQYF

V: TRBV6-1
J: TRBJ1-5
CDR3: CASSGTGGLGNQPQHF

V: TRBV4-1
J: TRBJ2-3
CDR3: CASSQPLSGGGTDTQYF

V: TRBV2
J: TRBJ2-1
CDR3: CASSLTGNEQFF

V: TRBV5-1
J: TRBJ2-3
CDR3: CASSSVSGGSTDTQYF

V: TRBV5-1
J: TRBJ2-5
CDR3: CASSLALLAGPQETQYF

V: TRBV5-1
J: TRBJ2-1
CDR3: CASSFNLAYNEQFF

V: TRBV28
J: TRBJ1-6
CDR3: CASSSGQEGSPLHF

V: TRBV27
J: TRBJ1-6
CDR3: CASSLFLAGSNSPLHF

V: TRBV29-1
J: TRBJ2-3
CDR3: CSVDPTLGTQYF

V: TRBV7-2
J: TRBJ2-3
CDR3: CASSEARGGRSTDTQYF

V: TRBV6-5
J: TRBJ1-6
CDR3: CASRDRVNSPLHF

V: TRBV28
J: TRBJ2-7
CDR3: CASQGAGWGRSSYEQYF

V: TRBV7-3
J: TRBJ2-1
CDR3: CASSLKGIVGTVNNEQFF

V: TRBV2
J: TRBJ2-7
CDR3: CASSWDRDGYEQYF

V: TRBV19
J: TRBJ1-2
CDR3: CASSIDRAYGYTF

V: TRBV6-6
J: TRBJ2-3
CDR3: CASSLGGGTGTGFSDTQYF

V: TRBV28
J: TRBJ1-5
CDR3: CASRETGPNQPQHF

V: TRBV7-3
J: TRBJ2-3
CDR3: CASSFEYPTDTQYF

V: TRBV6-5
J: TRBJ1-2
CDR3: CASFINYGYTF

V: TRBV7-3
J: TRBJ2-1
CDR3: CASSLLPTSGGAFNEQFF

V: TRBV4-2
J: TRBJ1-6
CDR3: CASSQDPRGSYNSPLHF

V: TRBV5-6
J: TRBJ1-5
CDR3: CASSLGRGSNQPQHF

V: TRBV30
J: TRBJ2-5
CDR3: CAWGKSVQETQYF

V: TRBV5-4
J: TRBJ1-1
CDR3: CASSLSTEAFF

V: TRBV5-1
J: TRBJ1-2
CDR3: CASSWDFRGSDYGYTF

V: TRBV28
J: TRBJ1-2
CDR3: CASKTDPYGYTF

V: TRBV18
J: TRBJ1-1
CDR3: CASSVYRDRDVNTEAFF

V: TRBV30
J: TRBJ1-1
CDR3: CACNSGRSNTEAFF

V: TRBV28
J: TRBJ1-1
CDR3: CASRAGGSTEAFF

V: TRBV2
J: TRBJ2-2
CDR3: CASSTRDRVNTGELFF